A single sample gave rise to the 22 T cell receptor beta chains below, sequenced in a study of TET2 disruption in CD19-targeted CAR T cells. Noted treatment: autologous CTL019 cells: CD19 CAR with 4-1BB and CD3 zeta domains. These receptors have no known antigen. Method: immunoSEQ multiplex PCR; TCRdb's copy keeps in-frame clones and lacks some. The sample has more than 25,000 clones. The material sequenced was CD8- CAR+ T cells sorted from cultured blood T cells, taken for CD19 CAR T cell therapy. Specified subset: CD8-negative CAR-positive T cells from the infusion product. These receptor sequences come from a man in his 70s with chronic lymphocytic leukemia.

As to this clone: The read stops 3 residues short of the end of the CDR3; the missing end is completed from the germline J gene. This chain links TRBV7-2 with TRBJ2-2; D is possibly TRBD1 (6 bases). The germline V gene has CDR1 SGHTA and CDR2 FQGNSA. With 3 bases removed from V and 5 bases from J, the gap between germline ends came to 7 bases. This CDR3 is 13 amino acids long. CDR3: CASSFTGTGELFF. The CDR3 bases that were read are TGTGCCAGCAGCTTCACAGGGACCGGGGAG.

To note about this clone: The read falls 3 residues short of the CDR3 end, and the missing part is taken from the germline J gene. J is TRBJ2-4 and V is TRBV7-9, with 7 bases matching TRBD2. Germline CDR1 is SEHNR and CDR2 is FQNEAQ (reference sequence). The CDR3 extends over 13 amino acids. The CDR3 DNA, read in part, is TGTGCCAGCAGCCCCAACCGGGGGGAGCCT. Amino acid sequence: CASSPNRGEP. The CDR3 as a whole reads CASSPNRGEPQYF.

On this clone: With the read ending 3 residues before the CDR3 end, the germline J gene is used to fill in that end. V and J are TRBV10-3 and TRBJ2-2; 11 positions agree with TRBD2. V was pared by 4 bases and J by 6 bases, with 13 bases of the junction left unmatched. This CDR3 is 18 amino acids long. In germline, CDR1 is ENHRY, CDR2 SYGVKD. The CDR3 sequence is CAISGLTSGAIRAGELFF. The covered CDR3 bases are TGTGCCATCAGTGGCCTGACTAGCGGGGCGATTCGTGCCGGGGAG.

Remarks on this clone: The observed sequence ends 3 residues before the CDR3 terminus, with the missing tail filled in from the germline J gene. The chain combines TRBV7-3 with TRBJ1-2, with D maybe TRBD1 (6 bases). Per germline, CDR1 SGHTA and CDR2 FQGTGA. The CDR3 sequence is 13 residues long. CDR3 amino acids: CASSSGGYNDYTF. Incomplete CDR3 DNA: TGTGCCAGCAGCTCGGGGGGCTACAATGAC.

A remark on this clone: The read stops 3 residues short of the end of the CDR3; the missing end is completed from the germline J gene. The chain joins TRBV16 to TRBJ1-4; D not resolved. The V end lost 0 bases, the J end lost 2 bases, and 7 bases lay between the germline ends. The CDR3 runs 15 residues. The germline gives CDR1 KGHSY, CDR2 FQNENV. CDR3 protein: CASSQSGLTNEKLFF. The DNA read from the CDR3 is TGTGCCAGCAGCCAATCAGGTCTTACTAATGAAAAA.

The CDR3 bases that were read are TGCAGTGCTAGGGGGGGGAGCTCCTACGAG. It encodes CSARGGSSYE. In full, the CDR3 reads CSARGGSSYEQYF. The chain joins TRBV20-1 to TRBJ2-7; 7 positions agree with TRBD2. Coverage ceases 3 residues before the CDR3 finishes, and the germline J gene fills in the end. Germline CDR1 is DFQATT and CDR2 is SNEGSKA (reference sequence). This CDR3 is built from 13 residues. V lost 3 bases, J lost 0 bases, and 2 bases stayed unmatched.

As for this clone: From the germline J gene comes the end of the CDR3, since the read stops 3 residues before it. The chain recombines TRBV14 with TRBJ2-3, with TRBD1 as a possible D gene (6 bases). CDR3 length: 13 residues. Germline V lookup: CDR1 SGHDN, CDR2 FVKESK. Between the trimmed V and J ends, which lost 3 bases and 6 bases, there was a span of 10 bases. CDR3 DNA (partial): TGTGCCAGCAGCCAGGACAGCTTCGATACG. Translating gives CASSQDSFDT. The full CDR3 protein reads CASSQDSFDTQYF. Full variable domain (missing parts from reference TRBV14 and TRBJ2-3): EAGVTQFPSHSVIEKGQTVTLRCDPISGHDNLYWYRRVMGKEIKFLLHFVKESKQDESGMPNNRFLAERTGGTYSTLKVQPAELEDSGVYFCASSQDSFDTQYFGPGTRLTVL.

About this clone: The read comes to an end 3 residues before the CDR3 does, leaving the germline J gene to fill in the end. The gene calls are TRBV5-1 and TRBJ2-6; 8 bases match TRBD1. Germline values: CDR1 SGHRS, CDR2 YFSETQ. CDR3 length equals 16 residues. V trimming: 2 bases; J trimming: 4 bases; junction bases outside the gene matches: 5. The covered CDR3 bases are TGCGCCAGCAGCTTAGACAGGGGATCCGGGGCCAACGTC. It specifies CASSLDRGSGANV. The entire CDR3 protein reads CASSLDRGSGANVLTF.

By frequency, this clone is medium-sized (0.01 to 0.1%). From the germline J gene comes the end of the CDR3, since the read stops 3 residues before it. This chain joins TRBV5-1 and TRBJ2-2; 7 nucleotides align to TRBD1. The CDR3 is 14 amino acids. Germline-derived CDR1 and CDR2 are SGHRS and YFSETQ. CDR3 DNA, as far as it was read: TGCGCCAGCAGCTTGGCGGGACAGACCGCGGGG. This gives the protein CASSLAGQTAG. The full CDR3 protein is CASSLAGQTAGLFF.

With respect to this clone: The read is 3 residues too short to cover the CDR3 end, so that end is filled in from the germline J gene. The identical CDR3 is also encoded by other nucleotide sequences in the sample. The gene calls are TRBV12-3 or TRBV12-4 and TRBJ1-2; D possibly corresponds to TRBD1 (6 bases). This CDR3 has 12 amino acids. CDR3 DNA (partial): TGTGCCAGCAGCCCCGGGGGGCCGGGC. Protein sequence: CASSPGGPG. The whole CDR3 protein reads CASSPGGPGYTF.

In the case of this clone: The read gets to within 3 residues of the CDR3 end, and the germline J gene fills in the rest. J is TRBJ1-2 and V is TRBV18, with 9 nucleotides matching TRBD1. CDR3 length: 16 amino acids. In germline, CDR1 is KGHSH, CDR2 LQKENI. This chain's CDR3 is CASSLGQGLAKNIYTF. The covered CDR3 bases are TGTGCCAGCTCACTGGGACAGGGTTTAGCCAAAAACATC.

Turning to this clone: From the germline J gene comes the end of the CDR3, since the read stops 3 residues before it. This chain connects TRBV20-1 to TRBJ2-4, with D maybe TRBD2 (6 bases). CDR3 length equals 12 residues. From germline, CDR1 is DFQATT and CDR2 SNEGSKA (reference sequence). The CDR3 sequence is CSAEAGFGGQYF. The sequenced part of the CDR3 DNA is TGCAGTGCCGAGGCGGGATTTGGAGGT.

As to this clone: The observed sequence ends 3 residues before the CDR3 terminus, with the missing tail filled in from the germline J gene. The rearrangement uses TRBV3-1 (or the pseudogene TRBV3-2) and TRBJ2-2, with 9 bases identical to TRBD2. The junction had 4 bases not matched to a gene; V was cut back by 3 bases and J by 5 bases. Germline assignment: CDR1 LGHDT and CDR2 YNNKEL (reference sequence). This CDR3 is 15 amino acids long. Partial CDR3 DNA: TGTGCCAGCAGCCAGCCGGGACTAGCTACCGGGGAG. Its translation is CASSQPGLATGE. The whole CDR3 is CASSQPGLATGELFF.

Turning to this clone: The read stops 3 residues short of the end of the CDR3; the missing end is completed from the germline J gene. The gene calls are TRBV5-1 and TRBJ2-2, with D perhaps TRBD2 (6 bases). Trimming took 0 bases from V and 0 from J, leaving 6 bases between them. CDR1 and CDR2 from the germline V gene are SGHRS and YFSETQ. The CDR3 length is 15 residues. Here the CDR3 reads CASSLGDSNTGELFF. CDR3 DNA (partial): TGCGCCAGCAGCTTGGGGGACTCGAACACCGGGGAG. The full variable domain, with the rest looked up from reference TRBV5-1 and TRBJ2-2, is KAGVTQTPRYLIKTRGQQVTLSCSPISGHRSVSWYQQTPGQGLQFLFEYFSETQRNKGNFPGRFSGRQFSNSRSEMNVSTLELGDSALYLCASSLGDSNTGELFFGEGSRLTVL.

For this clone: Sequencing ends 3 residues short of the CDR3 end; the germline J gene provides the rest. The J gene is TRBJ2-4, the V gene TRBV6-1; 7 positions match TRBD1. CDR3 length equals 14 residues. Germline CDR1 reads MNHNS; CDR2 reads SASEGT. The covered CDR3 bases are TGTGCCAGCAGTGAGACAGGGAATAACTATGGT. Amino acids: CASSETGNNYG. In full, the CDR3 is CASSETGNNYGQYF.

According to its frequency, this clone is medium-sized. The read comes to an end 3 residues before the CDR3 does, leaving the germline J gene to fill in the end. The V call is TRBV18, the J call TRBJ2-3, with 8 bases identical to TRBD2. V was clipped by 2 bases and J by 1 base; unmatched bases: 5. Germline CDR1 and CDR2: KGHSH and LQKENI. There are 16 residues in the CDR3. Incomplete CDR3 DNA: TGTGCCAGCTCACCAGCGAGCGGGGGCGGCACAGATACG. This sequence encodes CASSPASGGGTDT. In full, the CDR3 reads CASSPASGGGTDTQYF.

Concerning this clone: Coverage ceases 3 residues before the CDR3 finishes, and the germline J gene fills in the end. This chain uses TRBV5-8 with TRBJ2-7, with TRBD1 identical over 7 bases. Germline CDR1 reads SGHTS; CDR2 reads YDEGEE. The CDR3 spans 12 residues. The V segment lost 4 bases and the J segment 3 bases; nucleotides outside the gene matches: 1. CDR3 bases read: TGTGCCAGCAGCCGGGACAGCTACGAG. As protein: CASSRDSYE. The CDR3 in full is CASSRDSYEQYF.

Incomplete CDR3 DNA: TGCAGTGCTAGAGATCGGTCTAGTATGGCCAAAAACATT. Protein product: CSARDRSSMAKNI. The whole CDR3 reads CSARDRSSMAKNIQYF. The rearrangement links TRBV20-1 to TRBJ2-4; D is unclear. The read terminates 3 residues before the CDR3 end, so the remaining end is supplied by the germline J gene. The CDR3 extends over 16 amino acids. Germline CDR1 is DFQATT and CDR2 is SNEGSKA (reference sequence). The V gene lost 0 bases and the J gene lost 1 base, with 13 bases spanning the gap.

With regard to this clone: A read error may produce the germline difference seen at one junction end. The read ends 3 residues before the CDR3 terminus; that terminus is restored from the germline J gene. This chain connects TRBV4-2 to TRBJ2-1; D call uncertain. There are 15 residues in the CDR3. Germline V gene lookup returns CDR1 LGHNA and CDR2 YNFKEQ. The part of the CDR3 DNA that was read is TGCGCCAGCAGCCAAGACCCTTTGGCTTACAATGAG. It specifies CASSQDPLAYNE. The whole CDR3 sequence reads CASSQDPLAYNEQFF.

A remark on this clone: From the germline J gene comes the end of the CDR3, since the read stops 3 residues before it. V and J are TRBV7-9 and TRBJ2-7; D unclear. V shed 0 bases and J shed 1 base, with 4 bases lying between them. CDR1 is SEHNR, CDR2 FQNEAQ, per germline (reference sequence). The CDR3 is 13 amino acids. This CDR3 reads CASSLAISYEQYF. CDR3 DNA (partial): TGTGCCAGCAGCTTAGCCATTTCCTACGAG.

Notes on this clone: The sequence runs out 3 residues before the end of the CDR3; the remainder is reconstructed from the germline J gene. This chain uses TRBV4-2 with TRBJ1-6, with TRBD1 as a possible D gene (6 bases). From germline, CDR1 is LGHNA and CDR2 YNFKEQ. V was trimmed by 4 bases and J by 5 bases, leaving 18 bases between them. The CDR3 totals 17 residues. The CDR3 is CASSPPVGQGNNSPLHF. The covered CDR3 bases are TGTGCCAGCAGCCCCCCCGTGGGGCAGGGGAATAATTCACCC.

Points on this clone: The sequenced fragment ends 3 residues before the CDR3 boundary, so the rest is inferred from the germline J gene. V is TRBV6-1 and J is TRBJ2-4; possibly TRBD1 for D (5 bases). CDR3 size: 16 residues. Germline V gives CDR1 MNHNS, CDR2 SASEGT. The chain's CDR3 is CASSDPTDSVVYGQYF. The covered CDR3 bases are TGTGCCAGCAGTGATCCGACAGATTCGGTAGTCTATGGT.